This T cell receptor (beta chain) was obtained from a study of blood T cell repertoires in COVID-19. Study summary: The United States, Italy and Spain provided the acute and convalescent COVID-19 samples. Sample material is recorded as cDNA or gDNA derived from T cells, B-cell-depleted T cells, or PBMCs.

Authors' methods: Reference gene primer amplification gave estimated nucleated cell counts. The protocol was immunoSEQ multiplex PCR, while the TCRdb copy is restricted to in-frame clones and leaves out a portion. That table is the source of V, J and clone size, and D and trimming were worked out from the DNA. In the table there are 200,000 to 250,000 clones, 84% of which are singletons. A Seattle source enrolled patients during active infection and followed them longitudinally. CDR3 length: 16 amino acids. Germline assignment: CDR1 MDHEN and CDR2 SYDVKM. Between the trimmed V and J ends, which lost 5 bases and 0 bases, there was a span of 17 bases.

The clonotype originates from a woman aged 80 or older with COVID-19, enrolled during active disease. The sample consisted of peripheral blood. The chain recombines TRBV28 with TRBJ2-7, with D maybe TRBD1 (8 bases). The CDR3 is CASSPRQGRVSYEQYF. Here the CDR3 DNA reads TGTGCCAGCAGTCCCAGACAGGGGAGGGTCTCCTACGAGCAGTACTTC.